The TCR beta chain under discussion was sequenced for a study of siplizumab effects on memory and regulatory T cells. Broader study findings: Siplizumab cultures yielded proliferating Tregs whose suppressive function was not confirmed.

Libraries were prepared by immunoSEQ multiplex PCR; TCRdb keeps only in-frame clonotypes and omits some of them. The sample contains about 85,000 clones, more than 85% of which appear only once. This clone is a singleton in its sample. Its antigen is not known. The V and J ends lost 2 bases and 4 bases respectively, with 11 bases between them. This CDR3 has 14 residues. The germline V gene encodes CDR1 MDHEN and CDR2 SYDVKM. The source is a human donor in good health. The specimen sequenced was CD8+ T cells sorted from blood. This chain joins TRBV28 and TRBJ1-1; no clear D gene. For the CDR3, the DNA is TGTGCCAGCAGTTTAGCCGGAGTGGGCACTGAAGCTTTCTTT. Translating it yields CASSLAGVGTEAFF.